Listed below are T cell receptor beta chains from one sample, sequenced in a study of neurological immune-mediated disorders. TCRdb analysed the 5' RACE reads with MiXCR anew, one entry per CDR3 protein. The repertoire holds tens of thousands of distinct CDR3 sequences, with around 10% as singletons. The sequencing input was PBMCs. The source of these receptors is a woman aged 30 to 39 with HTLV-1-associated myelopathy (HAM/TSP). The CDR3 runs from the conserved cysteine through the conserved F or W. The D gene is left open where the match is weak. Expanded clones get a size class; other rows say once, few or many, or leave the size out.

len,j_gene,d_gene,v_gene,abundance,CDR3nt,CDR3aa
12,TRBJ2-4,-,TRBV20-1,many,TGCAGTGCTAGAGCTCCAGGCGACATTCAGTACTTC,CSARAPGDIQYF
14,TRBJ2-7,TRBD2,TRBV5-8,many,TGTGCCAGCAGGTCGGGACTAGCGAACTCCGAGCAGTACTTC,CASRSGLANSEQYF
13,TRBJ1-1,-,TRBV6-5,many,TGTGCCAGCAGTTACAGCCAGAACACTGAAGCTTTCTTT,CASSYSQNTEAFF
16,TRBJ2-3,-,TRBV7-8,many,TGTGCCAGCAGCTCAGGGTCCTATAATAATCGAGATACGCAGTATTTT,CASSSGSYNNRDTQYF
12,TRBJ2-2,TRBD2,TRBV20-1,many,TGCAGTGCTAGGGGGGGGGCCGGGGAGCTGTTTTTT,CSARGGAGELFF
17,TRBJ2-3,-,TRBV6-2/TRBV6-3,many,TGTGCCAGCAGTCGACGGAACTATTGGCGCGTCGCAGATACGCAGTATTTT,CASSRRNYWRVADTQYF
12,TRBJ1-2,-,TRBV4-1,-,TGCGCCAGCAGCCAAGTGGGGTATGGCTACACCTTC,CASSQVGYGYTF
11,TRBJ2-7,-,TRBV19,many,TGTGCCAGTAGTGCCCGCTACGAGCAGTACTTC,CASSARYEQYF
11,TRBJ1-2,-,TRBV7-9,many,TGTGCCAGCAGCTCGACATTAGGCTACACCTTC,CASSSTLGYTF
14,TRBJ2-1,TRBD1,TRBV11-1,many,TGTGCCAGCAGCCCCGACAGGGACCACAATGAGCAGTTCTTC,CASSPDRDHNEQFF
17,TRBJ2-1,TRBD2,TRBV10-2,many,TGCGCCAGCAGTACGACTAGCGGGGGCCTCGGCTACAATGAGCAGTTCTTC,CASSTTSGGLGYNEQFF
14,TRBJ1-4,-,TRBV9,many,TGTGCCAGCAGCGTAGGCCTGACTAATGAAAAACTGTTTTTT,CASSVGLTNEKLFF
14,TRBJ2-7,TRBD1,TRBV12-3/TRBV12-4,many,TGTGCCAGCAGTCCGACGACAGGGACCTACGAGCAGTACTTC,CASSPTTGTYEQYF
14,TRBJ2-7,TRBD1,TRBV5-5,many,TGTGCCAGCAGGTCGGGACAGGGGAATTACGAGCAGTACTTC,CASRSGQGNYEQYF
17,TRBJ2-5,-,TRBV5-5,many,TGTGCCAGCAGCCCCGCCTGGTCTGGGTTTATTTGGGAGACCCAGTACTTC,CASSPAWSGFIWETQYF
18,TRBJ2-2,-,TRBV12-3/TRBV12-4,many,TGTGCCAGCAGTTTAGGCGGGACCTTCAGGGGAAACGCCGGGGAGCTGTTTTTT,CASSLGGTFRGNAGELFF
15,TRBJ2-2,TRBD1,TRBV12-3/TRBV12-4,many,TGTGCCAGCACCCGCGACAGGGGGCAAGCCGGGGAGCTGTTTTTT,CASTRDRGQAGELFF
13,TRBJ2-5,-,TRBV7-2,many,TGTGCCAGCAGTAGGACTGGCCAAGAGACCCAGTACTTC,CASSRTGQETQYF
11,TRBJ1-2,-,TRBV12-3/TRBV12-4,once,TGTGCCAGCAGCGGGGGCTATGGCTACACCTTC,CASSGGYGYTF
15,TRBJ2-7,TRBD1,TRBV6-5,-,TGTGCCAACAGTTACCCGGGACAGAGATCCTACGAGCAGTACTTC,CANSYPGQRSYEQYF
13,TRBJ1-1,-,TRBV5-1,many,TGCGCCAGCAGCTTCCGCTCGGGCGCTGAAGCTTTCTTT,CASSFRSGAEAFF
11,TRBJ1-1,-,TRBV20-1,many,TGCAGTGCTAGTCCTGGGGGCGAAGCTTTCTTT,CSASPGGEAFF
18,TRBJ2-6,-,TRBV15,-,TGTGCCACCAGCAGCGGTCTCTCCGTCCCGTCTGGGGCCAACGTCCTGACTTTC,CATSSGLSVPSGANVLTF